This T cell receptor beta chain stems from a study of T cells in Graves' hyperthyroidism and ophthalmopathy (dated by TCRdb to between 2019 and 2020). Study-level background: Peripheral blood was collected at initial diagnosis, before any treatment. A discovery cohort of 95 to 100 patients, about 40 with Graves' ophthalmopathy and fewer than 65 with stable Graves' hyperthyroidism, was used to find distinguishing TCR V-J signatures. An independent validation cohort of 18 to 20 hyperthyroidism patients and 17 patients who later progressed to ophthalmopathy tested prospective prediction of ophthalmopathy. The approximately 100 discovery patients were randomly split 7:3 into training and test sets. The study also compared thyroid tissue and blood T-cell repertoires from five or six Graves' hyperthyroidism patients. After blood sampling, hyperthyroidism patients were treated with methimazole at a starting dose of 30 mg daily, and ophthalmopathy patients were treated with high-dose intravenous methylprednisolone. TCR Vbeta CDR3 sequencing of 135 peripheral blood samples (over 40 ophthalmopathy, approximately 80 hyperthyroidism and around 17 progressor patients) is reported in the paper.

Graves' hyperthyroidism was defined as stable when no progression to ophthalmopathy occurred over 18 months of follow-up. The hyperthyroidism patients were between 18 and 65 years old and newly diagnosed, with a disease duration of less than 2 months. Any patient with an uncontrolled infection, another autoimmune disease, pregnancy or lactation was excluded. Clinical symptoms, serum thyroxine and TRAb, thyroid ultrasound, and orbital computed tomography formed the basis for the diagnoses. Ficoll-Paque density gradient centrifugation was used to isolate PBMCs from 9.5 to 10 ml of fresh peripheral blood. Total RNA was extracted using Trizol reagent, and RNA quality was assessed on an Agilent 2100 Bioanalyzer. V is shortened by 0 bases, J by 2 bases, and the region joining them spans 11 bases. The CDR3, from cysteine to phenylalanine, totals 15 residues. The kept DNA is CDR3 alone, 45 bases in frame from the first base.

Study-level results and caveats: In validation, progression to ophthalmopathy was predicted by the model with 70.59% sensitivity and nearly 75% specificity, a median of roughly 6 months before onset. Sample size was not statistically predetermined, and blinding of investigators to group allocation was not performed. Most expanded thyroid clonotypes (frequency above 0.001) were also detected in blood, suggesting blood repertoires may reflect thyroid immune responses. A 13 V-J signature model separated ophthalmopathy from stable hyperthyroidism, with roughly 88% sensitivity and just under 84% specificity in cross-validation and 80%/75% in testing.

There are many counts of this clonotype. It has no known antigen specificity. Base qualities are missing; no much larger clone stands one base away. Amplification of TCR beta CDR3 regions was carried out from RNA transcripts. For the first round of RT-PCR on the TCR CDR3, the HTBI primer set was used together with the Qiagen OneStep RT-PCR kit. A second multiplex PCR round built the libraries, followed by size selection and purification. The libraries were sequenced on an Illumina HiSeq2000 using paired-end 100 bp reads. The published analysis was carried out like this. SOAPnuke was used to process the raw data, removing reads that contained adapters or uncalled bases, had a mean Phred below 15, or lacked an exact match to the constant primer or identifier. High-quality paired reads were merged using COPE v1.2.5, and each unique nucleotide sequence was defined as a clonotype. MiTCR v1.1 was used to align the clonotypes against IMGT TRBV, TRBD and TRBJ reference segments. The analysis included only V-J combinations with a frequency above 0.0001, which together covered 99% to 99.2% of the repertoires. The TCS score was defined as F50 (clonal expansion) divided by E x V (chaos), with BLOSUM62-based TCRdist calculated between CDR3 peptides within each V-J. Welch's t-statistics and random forest reduced approximately 520 V-J features to roughly 13, which were used in a naive Bayes classifier (R e1071). The public reads were reanalyzed by TCRdb: fastp trimming at Q25, MiXCR alignment, in-frame beta chains only. Duplicate CDR3 protein sequences are folded into a single record with the most common DNA and genes. For this entry, the V and J calls and clone size follow TCRdb and not the study's own pipeline. In this sample the table shows roughly 740,000 distinct CDR3 sequences, about a sixth of which occur a single time. The ten largest account for approximately 8.4% of the sample.

This TCR was sampled from a man younger than 35 with Graves' hyperthyroidism. The rearrangement combines TRBV12-3 or TRBV12-4 with TRBJ2-7; TRBD1 is perhaps the D gene, given 6 matching bases. Sequencing was carried out using blood. Here the CDR3 is given as CASSLALQGPYEQYF. DNA sequence: TGTGCCAGCAGTTTAGCTTTGCAGGGGCCCTACGAGCAGTACTTC.